The 11 T cell receptor beta chains below were found in one sample sequenced in a study of T-cell reconstitution after alpha-beta-depleted transplantation in children. Unique molecular identifiers were used to barcode this TCRbeta library. TCRdb used MiXCR to reprocess the PCR reads, holding one entry per CDR3 protein. The sample has roughly 670,000 distinct CDR3 sequences; about 12% are singletons. This sample comprised PBMCs, obtained before TCRalphabeta/CD19-depleted stem cell transplant. The origin of the receptors is a girl aged 2-10 years with congenital amegakaryocytic thrombocytopenia, due to receive a stem cell transplant.

This clonotype showed up many times. The V gene is TRBV20-1, the J gene TRBJ2-7; possible D gene TRBD2, 5 bases. This CDR3 spans 10 amino acids. Trimming took 5 bases from V and 4 from J, leaving 6 bases between them. Germline V gene data show CDR1 as DFQATT and CDR2 as SNEGSKA (reference sequence). CDR3 region: CSAGGYEQYF. In nucleotides, the CDR3 is TGCAGTGCTGGAGGTTACGAGCAGTACTTC.

The sample holds a few counts of this clonotype. The chain links TRBV20-1 to TRBJ2-1; D is possibly TRBD2 (6 bases). The V end was cut by 3 bases, the J end by 5 bases, with 11 bases between. Germline V gene lookup returns CDR1 DFQATT and CDR2 SNEGSKA (reference sequence). The CDR3 is 13 residues long. CDR3 coding DNA: TGCAGTGCTAGTTGGCGGAGGGACAATGAGCAGTTCTTC. Its translation is CSASWRRDNEQFF.

At least ten counts were recorded for this clonotype. This chain links TRBV28 with TRBJ1-1; no clear D. Per germline, CDR1 MDHEN and CDR2 SYDVKM. The CDR3 has 12 amino acids. Trimming took 6 bases from V and 10 from J, leaving 15 bases between them. The CDR3 nucleotides are TGTGCCAGCAGGGGCATGGAGGAGGGAGCTTTCTTT. Amino acids: CASRGMEEGAFF.

This chain connects TRBV3-1 to TRBJ2-3, with D perhaps TRBD1 (5 bases). The V end lost 1 base, the J end lost 5 bases, and 13 bases lay between the germline ends. CDR1 and CDR2 (germline): LGHDT, YNNKEL (reference sequence). The CDR3 length is 15 residues. Written as DNA, the CDR3 is TGTGCCAGCAGCCAAGGCGTGGGAAGGGGAGATACGCAGTATTTT. It translates to CASSQGVGRGDTQYF.

This clonotype was picked up many times. The chain has TRBV5-1 and TRBJ2-5; 9 positions match TRBD1. The CDR3 length is 15 residues. V gave up 2 bases and J gave up 0 bases; unmatched junction bases: 2. CDR1 is SGHRS, CDR2 YFSETQ, per germline. CDR3 in amino acids: CASSFGTGYQETQYF. For the CDR3, the DNA is TGCGCCAGCAGCTTCGGGACAGGGTACCAAGAGACCCAGTACTTC.

This clonotype appeared many times. The chain employs TRBV18 and TRBJ2-3; no definite D call. With 8 bases removed from V and 5 bases from J, the gap between germline ends came to 20 bases. This CDR3 region has 15 residues. The V gene's germline CDR1 is KGHSH and CDR2 LQKENI. In DNA form, the CDR3 reads TGTGCCAGCCATCTCTTAAGGATCAATGGAGATACGCAGTATTTT. It is translated as CASHLLRINGDTQYF.

The rearrangement joins TRBV18 to TRBJ1-1; D gene ambiguous. The CDR3 is made up of 13 amino acids. Trimming left V 1 base short and J 2 bases short, with 5 bases between. Germline values: CDR1 KGHSH, CDR2 LQKENI. The CDR3 nucleotides read TGTGCCAGCTCACCACTTCATAACACTGAAGCTTTCTTT. It codes for CASSPLHNTEAFF.

The genes are TRBV20-1 and TRBJ2-1; 7 bases fit TRBD2. This CDR3 contains 14 residues. The trim removed 0 bases at V and 7 bases at J, leaving 6 bases unmatched. Germline CDR1 reads DFQATT; CDR2 reads SNEGSKA (reference sequence). CDR3 loop: CSARDRAGENEQFF. The CDR3 coding sequence is TGCAGTGCTAGAGATCGGGCGGGAGAGAATGAGCAGTTCTTC.

This clonotype showed up just a few times. The rearrangement links TRBV29-1 to TRBJ2-5; D unresolved. The CDR3 runs 15 residues. Germline CDR1 and CDR2: SQVTM and ANQGSEA. Trimming shortened V by 0 bases and J by 2 bases, and 13 bases separated the two germline ends. CDR3 bases: TGCAGCGTTGAAGATCGGTGGTCAGAGCAAGAGACCCAGTACTTC. As protein: CSVEDRWSEQETQYF.

J is TRBJ2-3 and V is TRBV19; D call uncertain. Germline assignment: CDR1 LNHDA and CDR2 SQIVND (reference sequence). Trimming removed 6 bases from V and 2 bases from J, with 15 bases in between. This CDR3 has 15 amino acids. CDR3 in DNA: TGTGCCAGTAGCTCCCTTCCAGATCCCACAGATACGCAGTATTTT. This sequence encodes CASSSLPDPTDTQYF. Filled out from reference TRBV19 and TRBJ2-3, the complete variable domain reads DGGITQSPKYLFRKEGQNVTLSCEQNLNHDAMYWYRQDPGQGLRLIYYSQIVNDFQKGDIAEGYSVSREKKESFPLTVTSAQKNPTAFYLCASSSLPDPTDTQYFGPGTRLTVL.

This chain links TRBV6-1 with TRBJ2-5, with D perhaps TRBD1 (5 bases). V was pared by 3 bases and J by 1 base, with 12 bases between. CDR3 length: 15 amino acids. CDR1 is MNHNS and CDR2 is SASEGT in the germline V gene. The CDR3 sequence: CASSDAPRVQETQYF. DNA for the CDR3: TGTGCCAGCAGTGACGCGCCCAGGGTCCAAGAGACCCAGTACTTC.